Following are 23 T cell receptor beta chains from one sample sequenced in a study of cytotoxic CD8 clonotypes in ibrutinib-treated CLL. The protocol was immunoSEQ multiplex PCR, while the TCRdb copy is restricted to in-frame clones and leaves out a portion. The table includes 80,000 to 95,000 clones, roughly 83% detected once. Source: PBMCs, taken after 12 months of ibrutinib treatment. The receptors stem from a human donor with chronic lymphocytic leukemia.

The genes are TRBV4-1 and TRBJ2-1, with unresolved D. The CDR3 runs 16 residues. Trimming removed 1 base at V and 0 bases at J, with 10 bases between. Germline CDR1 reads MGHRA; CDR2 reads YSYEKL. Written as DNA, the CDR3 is TGCGCCAGCAGCCAAGTTGACCTGATCTCCTACAATGAGCAGTTCTTC. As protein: CASSQVDLISYNEQFF.

Written as DNA, the CDR3 is TGTGCCAGCAGCCCCCTCGGGGCGGAAGAGACCCAGTACTTC. It yields the protein CASSPLGAEETQYF. The chain employs TRBV7-2 and TRBJ2-5; D possibly uses TRBD1 or TRBD2 (5 bases each). The CDR3 covers 14 residues. Germline lookup yields CDR1 SGHTA and CDR2 FQGNSA. Trimming took off 5 bases at V and 3 bases at J, with 13 bases between the two ends.

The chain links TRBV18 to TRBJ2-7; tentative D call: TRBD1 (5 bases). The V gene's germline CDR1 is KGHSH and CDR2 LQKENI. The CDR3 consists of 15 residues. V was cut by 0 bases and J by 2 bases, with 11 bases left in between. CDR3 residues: CASSPPGRAPYEQYF. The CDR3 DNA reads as TGTGCCAGCTCACCACCCGGCAGGGCCCCCTACGAGCAGTACTTC.

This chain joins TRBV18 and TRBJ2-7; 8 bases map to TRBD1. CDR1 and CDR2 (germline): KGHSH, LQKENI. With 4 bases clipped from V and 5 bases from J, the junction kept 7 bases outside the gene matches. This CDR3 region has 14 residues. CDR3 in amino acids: CASSHGQGSHEQYF. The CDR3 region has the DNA TGTGCCAGCTCACACGGACAGGGTAGCCACGAGCAGTACTTC.

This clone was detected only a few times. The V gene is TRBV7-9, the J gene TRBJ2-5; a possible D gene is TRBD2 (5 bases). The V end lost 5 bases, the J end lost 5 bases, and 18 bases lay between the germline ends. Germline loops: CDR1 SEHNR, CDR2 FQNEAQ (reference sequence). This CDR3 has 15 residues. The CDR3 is CASSRAPGVWETQYF. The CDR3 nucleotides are TGTGCCAGCAGCCGTGCCCCCGGGGTCTGGGAGACCCAGTACTTC. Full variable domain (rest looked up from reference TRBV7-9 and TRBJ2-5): DTGVSQNPRHKITKRGQNVTFRCDPISEHNRLYWYRQTLGQGPEFLTYFQNEAQLEKSRLLSDRFSAERPKGSFSTLEIQRTEQGDSAMYLCASSRAPGVWETQYFGPGTRLLVL.

The CDR3 bases are TGTGCCACCAGCAGAGGGGGCGGGCGACTCTCCTACGAGCAGTACTTC. Encoded protein: CATSRGGGRLSYEQYF. The rearrangement links TRBV15 to TRBJ2-7, with D perhaps assigned TRBD1 or TRBD2 (5 bases each). Trimming cost V 1 base and J 0 bases, with 13 bases left between them. Germline loops: CDR1 LNHNV, CDR2 YYDKDF (reference sequence). The CDR3 contains 16 residues.

The CDR3 DNA reads TGCAGTGCTAGCTGGAACATTCAGTACTTC. The encoded protein is CSASWNIQYF. The genes are TRBV20-1 and TRBJ2-4, with D unresolved. Deletions cut 3 bases from V and 7 bases from J, with 4 bases between. This CDR3 is built from 10 residues. Looked up from germline, CDR1 is DFQATT and CDR2 is SNEGSKA (reference sequence).

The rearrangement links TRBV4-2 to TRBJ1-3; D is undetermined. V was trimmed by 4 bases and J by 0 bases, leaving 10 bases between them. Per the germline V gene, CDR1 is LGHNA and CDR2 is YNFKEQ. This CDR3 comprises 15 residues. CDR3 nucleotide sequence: TGTGCCAGCAGCCCGGACGGCAGCTCTGGAAACACCATATATTTT. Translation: CASSPDGSSGNTIYF.

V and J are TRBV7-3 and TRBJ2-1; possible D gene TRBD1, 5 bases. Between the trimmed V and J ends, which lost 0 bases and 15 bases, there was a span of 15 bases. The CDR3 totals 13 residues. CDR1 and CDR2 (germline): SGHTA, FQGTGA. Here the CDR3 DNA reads TGTGCCAGCAGCTTAACGTTGACGGCAGGGCCGTTCTTC. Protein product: CASSLTLTAGPFF.

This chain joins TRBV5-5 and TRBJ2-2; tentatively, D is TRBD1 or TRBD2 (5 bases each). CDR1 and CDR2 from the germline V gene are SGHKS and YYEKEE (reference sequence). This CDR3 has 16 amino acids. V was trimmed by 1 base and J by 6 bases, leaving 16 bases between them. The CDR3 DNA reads TGTGCCAGCAGCTTGTTCGGGGACCCCTCGTCCGGGGAGCTGTTTTTT. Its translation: CASSLFGDPSSGELFF.

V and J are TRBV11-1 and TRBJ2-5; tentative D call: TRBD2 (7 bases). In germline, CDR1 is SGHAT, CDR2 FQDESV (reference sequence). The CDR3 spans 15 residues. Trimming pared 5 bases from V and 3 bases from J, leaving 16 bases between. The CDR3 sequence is CASSPPRGAKETQYF. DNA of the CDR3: TGTGCCAGCAGCCCCCCCCGGGGGGCGAAAGAGACCCAGTACTTC.

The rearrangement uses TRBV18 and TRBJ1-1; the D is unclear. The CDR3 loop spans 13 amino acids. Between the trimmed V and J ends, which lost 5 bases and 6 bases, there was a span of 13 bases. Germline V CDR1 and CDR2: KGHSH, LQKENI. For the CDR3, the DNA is TGTGCCAGCTCAGGATCCTCGTCCGCTGAAGCTTTCTTT. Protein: CASSGSSSAEAFF.

The CDR3: CASSPPGLAGPQYF. In DNA, the CDR3 is TGTGCCAGTAGTCCCCCGGGACTAGCGGGACCGCAGTACTTC. The gene calls are TRBV19 and TRBJ2-4; 13 nucleotides match TRBD2. Germline-derived CDR1 and CDR2 are LNHDA and SQIVND (reference sequence). This CDR3 is built from 14 residues. V shed 5 bases, J shed 13 bases, and the junction held 8 bases outside the gene matches.

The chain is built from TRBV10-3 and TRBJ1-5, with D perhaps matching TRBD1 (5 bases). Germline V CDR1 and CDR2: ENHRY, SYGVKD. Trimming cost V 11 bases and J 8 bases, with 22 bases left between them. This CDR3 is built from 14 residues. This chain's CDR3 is CAHGAAGSREPQHF. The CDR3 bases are TGTGCCCACGGGGCAGCGGGGAGCCGGGAGCCCCAGCATTTT.

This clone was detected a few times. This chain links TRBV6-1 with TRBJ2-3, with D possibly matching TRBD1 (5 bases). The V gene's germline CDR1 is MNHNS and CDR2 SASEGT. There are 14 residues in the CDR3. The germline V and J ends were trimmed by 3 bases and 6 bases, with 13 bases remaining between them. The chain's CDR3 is CASSEGAGADTQYF. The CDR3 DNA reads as TGTGCCAGCAGTGAGGGTGCTGGGGCGGATACGCAGTATTTT.

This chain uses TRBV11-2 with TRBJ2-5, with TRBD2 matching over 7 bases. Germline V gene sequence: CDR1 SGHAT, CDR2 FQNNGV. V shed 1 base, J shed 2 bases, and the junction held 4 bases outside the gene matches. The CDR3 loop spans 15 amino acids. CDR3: CASSLGAGVQETQYF. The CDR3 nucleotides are TGTGCCAGCAGCTTAGGGGCGGGAGTTCAAGAGACCCAGTACTTC.

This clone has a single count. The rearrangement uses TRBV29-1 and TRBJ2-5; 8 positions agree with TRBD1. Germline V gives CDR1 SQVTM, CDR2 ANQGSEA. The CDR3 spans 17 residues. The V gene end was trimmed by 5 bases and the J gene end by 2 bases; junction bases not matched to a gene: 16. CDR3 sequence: CSVRGPQGARRQETQYF. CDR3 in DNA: TGCAGCGTTCGGGGGCCCCAGGGGGCGCGGAGGCAAGAGACCCAGTACTTC.

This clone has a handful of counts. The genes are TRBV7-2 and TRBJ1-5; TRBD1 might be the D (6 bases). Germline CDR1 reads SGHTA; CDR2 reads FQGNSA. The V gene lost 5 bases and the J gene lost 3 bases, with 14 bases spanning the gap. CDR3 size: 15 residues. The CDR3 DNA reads TGTGCCAGCAGCAAACAGGGAGGCCCCAATCAGCCCCAGCATTTT. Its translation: CASSKQGGPNQPQHF. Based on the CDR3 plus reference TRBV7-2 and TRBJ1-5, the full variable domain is GAGVSQSPSNKVTEKGKDVELRCDPISGHTALYWYRQSLGQGLEFLIYFQGNSAPDKSGLPSDRFSAERTGGSVSTLTIQRTQQEDSAVYLCASSKQGGPNQPQHFGDGTRLSIL.

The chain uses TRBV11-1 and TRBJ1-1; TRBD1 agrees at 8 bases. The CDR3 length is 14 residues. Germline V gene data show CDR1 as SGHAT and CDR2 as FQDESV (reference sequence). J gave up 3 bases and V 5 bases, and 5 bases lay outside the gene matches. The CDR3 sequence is CASSLDRGDTEAFF. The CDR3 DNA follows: TGTGCCAGCAGCCTCGACAGGGGTGACACTGAAGCTTTCTTT. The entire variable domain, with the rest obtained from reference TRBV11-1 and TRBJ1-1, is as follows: EAEVAQSPRYKITEKSQAVAFWCDPISGHATLYWYRQILGQGPELLVQFQDESVVDDSQLPKDRFSAERLKGVDSTLKIQPAELGDSAMYLCASSLDRGDTEAFFGQGTRLTVV.

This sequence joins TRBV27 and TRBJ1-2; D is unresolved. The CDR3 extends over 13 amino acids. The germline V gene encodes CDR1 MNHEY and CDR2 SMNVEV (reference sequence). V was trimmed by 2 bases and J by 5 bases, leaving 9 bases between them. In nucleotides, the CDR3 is TGTGCCAGCAGTTTAGGGCAGTATTATGGCTACACCTTC. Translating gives CASSLGQYYGYTF.

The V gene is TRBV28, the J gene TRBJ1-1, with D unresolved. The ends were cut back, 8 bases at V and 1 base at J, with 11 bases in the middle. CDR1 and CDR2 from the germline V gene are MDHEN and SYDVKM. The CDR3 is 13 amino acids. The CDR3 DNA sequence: TGTGCCAGCCACGCGGGCGGGAACACTGAAGCTTTCTTT. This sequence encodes CASHAGGNTEAFF.

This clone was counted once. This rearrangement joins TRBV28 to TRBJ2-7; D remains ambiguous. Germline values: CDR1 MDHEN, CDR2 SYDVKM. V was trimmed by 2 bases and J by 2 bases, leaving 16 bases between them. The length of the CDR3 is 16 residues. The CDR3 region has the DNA TGTGCCAGCAGTTTAGTACCGAGGACGGTTACCTACGAGCAGTACTTC. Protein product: CASSLVPRTVTYEQYF.

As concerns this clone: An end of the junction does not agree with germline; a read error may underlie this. The CDR3 region has the DNA TGTGCCAGCAGCTCCCACAAGGAGCAGTTCTTC. Translating it yields CASSSHKEQFF. The V call is TRBV11-3, the J call TRBJ2-1; D is unresolved. Germline values: CDR1 SGHNT, CDR2 YENEEA. The CDR3 extends over 11 amino acids.